The rows below give T cell receptor beta chains drawn from one sample of a study of patients and donors after allogeneic stem cell transplantation. TCRdb independently ran MiXCR on the RT-PCR reads; one entry per CDR3 protein. Among about 960,000 distinct CDR3 sequences listed, about a sixth were seen once. Sequenced sample: blood, either unsorted or a sorted T cell fraction (not recorded which). Source of these receptors: a human donor who was either an allogeneic HSCT recipient or a stem cell or donor lymphocyte infusion donor (not recorded which). It is not recorded whose cells these are; they may come from a transplant donor. Each CDR3 is given with its conserved first and last residue. Each record gives: V gene, D gene, clone size, J gene, CDR3 DNA, CDR3 protein. A D gene is named only where the DNA matches it firmly. Some rows mark clone size as missing; the rest say once, few, many or name a class of expanded clone.

v_call: TRBV27
d_call: NA
clone_size: few
j_call: TRBJ1-2
cdr3_nt: TGTGCCAGCAGTTTCGGGACACCTAACTATGGCTACACCTTC
cdr3_aa: CASSFGTPNYGYTF

v_call: TRBV6-9
d_call: NA
clone_size: few
j_call: TRBJ1-2
cdr3_nt: TGTGCCAGCAGTCCTTGGTGTATTTGGGACCTCAACTATGGCTACACCTTC
cdr3_aa: CASSPWCIWDLNYGYTF

v_call: TRBV9
d_call: NA
clone_size: once
j_call: TRBJ2-1
cdr3_nt: TGTGCCAGCAGCGTAGCGGCTACCTACAATGAGCAGTTCTTC
cdr3_aa: CASSVAATYNEQFF

v_call: TRBV4-1
d_call: NA
clone_size: NA
j_call: TRBJ2-7
cdr3_nt: TGCGCCAGCAGCCAAGTCCTGGGACAAAACTACGAGCAGTACTTC
cdr3_aa: CASSQVLGQNYEQYF

v_call: TRBV5-1
d_call: TRBD2
clone_size: many
j_call: TRBJ2-5
cdr3_nt: TGTGCCAGCAGCTTAGCGGGTGAGACCCAGTACTTC
cdr3_aa: CASSLAGETQYF

v_call: TRBV27
d_call: NA
clone_size: NA
j_call: TRBJ2-3
cdr3_nt: TGTGCCAGCAGTTTTATGTGGGACCCGAGCACAGATACGCAGTATTTT
cdr3_aa: CASSFMWDPSTDTQYF

v_call: TRBV7-9
d_call: NA
clone_size: many
j_call: TRBJ2-5
cdr3_nt: TGTGCCAGCACCTCCGGGTCCCAAGAGACCCAGTACTTC
cdr3_aa: CASTSGSQETQYF

v_call: TRBV14
d_call: TRBD2
clone_size: few
j_call: TRBJ2-5
cdr3_nt: TGTGCCAGCAGCCGGACCTTACTAGCGGCCCAAGAGACCCAGTACTTC
cdr3_aa: CASSRTLLAAQETQYF

v_call: TRBV12-3/TRBV12-4
d_call: NA
clone_size: many
j_call: TRBJ1-4
cdr3_nt: TGTGCCAGCAGTTTCAAGAAGATTAATGAAAAACTGTTTTTT
cdr3_aa: CASSFKKINEKLFF

v_call: TRBV7-2
d_call: NA
clone_size: few
j_call: TRBJ1-1
cdr3_nt: TGTGCCAGCAGCAGCCTCGGGGGGGACTTCACTGAAGCTTTCTTT
cdr3_aa: CASSSLGGDFTEAFF

v_call: TRBV5-1
d_call: NA
clone_size: NA
j_call: TRBJ2-7
cdr3_nt: TGCGCCAGCAGCTTGGGCGGGGTAACCCCCTACGAGCAGTACTTC
cdr3_aa: CASSLGGVTPYEQYF

v_call: TRBV20-1
d_call: NA
clone_size: few
j_call: TRBJ1-5
cdr3_nt: TGCAGTGCTAGGAGAGGATGGGGCCAGGGTGACAATCAGCCCCAGCATTTT
cdr3_aa: CSARRGWGQGDNQPQHF

v_call: TRBV9
d_call: NA
clone_size: NA
j_call: TRBJ1-3
cdr3_nt: TGTGCCAGCAGCCCACAACGGCACGGAAACACCATATATTTT
cdr3_aa: CASSPQRHGNTIYF

v_call: TRBV29-1
d_call: NA
clone_size: few
j_call: TRBJ2-4
cdr3_nt: TGCAGCGTTGAAGGCCGGAACAGGGACCTCAAAAACATTCAGTACTTC
cdr3_aa: CSVEGRNRDLKNIQYF

v_call: TRBV20-1
d_call: NA
clone_size: many
j_call: TRBJ1-6
cdr3_nt: TGCAGTGCTAGATACGGGCAGGGGCCCTATTCACCCCTCCACTTT
cdr3_aa: CSARYGQGPYSPLHF

v_call: TRBV27
d_call: TRBD1
clone_size: NA
j_call: TRBJ2-2
cdr3_nt: TGTGCCAGCAGATCCCAGGGGGCATTGGGGACCGGGGAGCTGTTTTTT
cdr3_aa: CASRSQGALGTGELFF

v_call: TRBV20-1
d_call: TRBD2
clone_size: NA
j_call: TRBJ2-4
cdr3_nt: TGCAGTGCTAGCGGGGGGGGGAGTAACATTCAGTACTTC
cdr3_aa: CSASGGGSNIQYF

v_call: TRBV5-1
d_call: NA
clone_size: NA
j_call: TRBJ2-1
cdr3_nt: TGCGCCAGCAGATACGGGCCCTCCTACAATGAGCAGTTCTTC
cdr3_aa: CASRYGPSYNEQFF

v_call: TRBV27
d_call: TRBD2
clone_size: NA
j_call: TRBJ2-1
cdr3_nt: TGTGCCAGCAGTTCCAGCGGGAGAGGGACCTACAATGAGCAGTTCTTC
cdr3_aa: CASSSSGRGTYNEQFF

v_call: TRBV12-3/TRBV12-4
d_call: NA
clone_size: few
j_call: TRBJ2-4
cdr3_nt: TGTGCCAGCAGTTATACCACAGGGGCCAAAAACATTCAGTACTTC
cdr3_aa: CASSYTTGAKNIQYF

v_call: TRBV4-1
d_call: NA
clone_size: many
j_call: TRBJ2-1
cdr3_nt: TGCGCCAGCAGCATCGTGCGCAGCTCCTACAATGAGCAGTTCTTC
cdr3_aa: CASSIVRSSYNEQFF

v_call: TRBV6-1
d_call: TRBD1
clone_size: once
j_call: TRBJ2-7
cdr3_nt: TGTGCCAGCAGTGAAATAGGGACAGGCTCACCCGAGCAGTACTTC
cdr3_aa: CASSEIGTGSPEQYF